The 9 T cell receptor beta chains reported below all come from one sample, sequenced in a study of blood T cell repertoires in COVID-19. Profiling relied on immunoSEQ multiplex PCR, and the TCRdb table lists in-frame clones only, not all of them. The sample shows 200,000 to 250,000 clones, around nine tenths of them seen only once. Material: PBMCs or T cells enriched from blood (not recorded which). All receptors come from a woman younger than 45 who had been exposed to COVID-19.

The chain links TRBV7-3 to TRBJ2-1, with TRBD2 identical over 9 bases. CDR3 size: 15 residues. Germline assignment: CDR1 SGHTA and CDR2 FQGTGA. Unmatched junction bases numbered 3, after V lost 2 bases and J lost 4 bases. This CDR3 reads CASSLQTSGYNEQFF. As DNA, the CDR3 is TGTGCCAGCAGCTTACAAACTAGCGGGTACAATGAGCAGTTCTTC.

Written as DNA, the CDR3 is TGCGCCAGCAGCCCTGGACTAGCGGGGTACAATGAGCAGTTCTTC. Protein product: CASSPGLAGYNEQFF. V usage is TRBV5-1 and J usage is TRBJ2-1; 12 bases are shared with TRBD2. J gave up 4 bases and V 4 bases, and 3 bases lay outside the gene matches. CDR3 length: 15 residues. Germline V gene sequence: CDR1 SGHRS, CDR2 YFSETQ.

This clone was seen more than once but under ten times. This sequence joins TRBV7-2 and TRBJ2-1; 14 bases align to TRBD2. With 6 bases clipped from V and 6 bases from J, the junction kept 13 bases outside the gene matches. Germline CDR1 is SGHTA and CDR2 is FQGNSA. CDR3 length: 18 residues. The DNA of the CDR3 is TGTGCCAGCAGTCGCGGGACTAGCGGGAGACGTTTGGGCAATGAGCAGTTCTTC. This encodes CASSRGTSGRRLGNEQFF. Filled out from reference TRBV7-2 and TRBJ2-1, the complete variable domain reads GAGVSQSPSNKVTEKGKDVELRCDPISGHTALYWYRQSLGQGLEFLIYFQGNSAPDKSGLPSDRFSAERTGGSVSTLTIQRTQQEDSAVYLCASSRGTSGRRLGNEQFFGPGTRLTVL.

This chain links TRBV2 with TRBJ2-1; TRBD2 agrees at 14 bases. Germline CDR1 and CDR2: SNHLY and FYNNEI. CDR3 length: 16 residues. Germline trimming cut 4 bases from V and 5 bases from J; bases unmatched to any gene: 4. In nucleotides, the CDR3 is TGTGCCAGCAGTGTCCCGGGACTAGCGGGAGACAATGAGCAGTTCTTC. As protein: CASSVPGLAGDNEQFF. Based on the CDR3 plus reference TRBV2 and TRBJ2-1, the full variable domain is EPEVTQTPSHQVTQMGQEVILRCVPISNHLYFYWYRQILGQKVEFLVSFYNNEISEKSEIFDDQFSVERPDGSNFTLKIRSTKLEDSAMYFCASSVPGLAGDNEQFFGPGTRLTVL.

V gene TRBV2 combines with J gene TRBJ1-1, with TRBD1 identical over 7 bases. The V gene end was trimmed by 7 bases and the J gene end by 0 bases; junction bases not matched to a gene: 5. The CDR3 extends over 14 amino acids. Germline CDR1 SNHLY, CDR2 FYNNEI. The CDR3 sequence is CASTLGTVNTEAFF. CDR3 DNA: TGTGCCAGCACCCTCGGGACAGTGAACACTGAAGCTTTCTTT. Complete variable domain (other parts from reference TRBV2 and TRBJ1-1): EPEVTQTPSHQVTQMGQEVILRCVPISNHLYFYWYRQILGQKVEFLVSFYNNEISEKSEIFDDQFSVERPDGSNFTLKIRSTKLEDSAMYFCASTLGTVNTEAFFGQGTRLTVV.

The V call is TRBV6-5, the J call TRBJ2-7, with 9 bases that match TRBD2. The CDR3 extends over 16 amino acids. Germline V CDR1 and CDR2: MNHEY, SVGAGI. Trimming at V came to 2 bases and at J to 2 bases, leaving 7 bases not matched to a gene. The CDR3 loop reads CASSYASSGGTYEQYF. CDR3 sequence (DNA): TGTGCCAGCAGTTACGCTTCAAGCGGGGGGACCTACGAGCAGTACTTC.

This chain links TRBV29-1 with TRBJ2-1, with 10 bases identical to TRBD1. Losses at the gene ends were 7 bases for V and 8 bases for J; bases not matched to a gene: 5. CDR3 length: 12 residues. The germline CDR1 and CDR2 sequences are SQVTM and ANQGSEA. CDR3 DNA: TGCAGCGCCCAGGACAGGGGGTATGAGCAGTTCTTC. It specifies CSAQDRGYEQFF.

The CDR3 DNA is TGCGCCAGCAGCGACAGCCTCGGCGCCGGGGCCAACGTCCTGACTTTC. It codes for CASSDSLGAGANVLTF. The genes are TRBV5-1 and TRBJ2-6; maybe TRBD1 (5 bases). This CDR3 is built from 16 residues. The ends were cut back, 4 bases at V and 4 bases at J, with 15 bases in the middle. The V gene's germline CDR1 is SGHRS and CDR2 YFSETQ.

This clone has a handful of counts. The CDR3 DNA reads TGTGCCAGTAAGGTGCCGGGGGATCAGCCCCAGCATTTT. Translation: CASKVPGDQPQHF. The chain uses TRBV19 and TRBJ1-5, with a tentative D call TRBD1 (5 bases). The CDR3 length is 13 residues. V lost 7 bases and J 5 bases, leaving 12 bases between the germline ends. CDR1 and CDR2 from the germline V gene are LNHDA and SQIVND (reference sequence).